Listed below are T cell receptor beta chains from one sample, sequenced in a study of T-cell reconstitution after alpha-beta-depleted transplantation in children. Each CDR3 protein is one row after TCRdb ran MiXCR on the PCR reads. The sample lists approximately 230,000 distinct CDR3 sequences; more than 20% were seen once. The sample was PBMCs, mostly from graft donor cells, taken 360 days after TCRalphabeta/CD19-depleted stem cell transplant. The receptors originated from a female patient aged 2 to 10 who had a stem cell transplant for congenital amegakaryocytic thrombocytopenia, so the T cells may come from the graft donor. CDR3s include the opening cysteine and the closing phenylalanine or tryptophan. Clone size is stated in some rows and not others, as once, few, many or a class when expanded.

CDR3 protein,clone size,J gene,V gene
CASTVGHFNQPQHF,NA,TRBJ1-5,TRBV12-3/TRBV12-4
CASSLGGVDIQF,few,TRBJ2-5,TRBV5-1
CATSRGGLSGAKTPVNYGYTF,NA,TRBJ1-2,TRBV15
CASSLELSGKLYYEQFF,few,TRBJ2-1,TRBV7-6
CASSPGPATDTQYF,few,TRBJ2-3,TRBV7-2
CASSELGGVWDEQFF,few,TRBJ2-1,TRBV25-1
CASSPTSAGPGELFF,few,TRBJ2-2,TRBV4-2
CSARVGTDNSPLHF,few,TRBJ1-6,TRBV20-1
CASSSNSGRATRRNNEQFF,NA,TRBJ2-1,TRBV11-2
CASSAPGQGGDTQYF,NA,TRBJ2-3,TRBV5-1
CSARGQGMNTEAFF,NA,TRBJ1-1,TRBV20-1
CASSWSGQDSEQYF,NA,TRBJ2-7,TRBV5-1
CASRFRGFADTQYF,NA,TRBJ2-3,TRBV6-2/TRBV6-3
CASSHQAGAKNIQYF,NA,TRBJ2-4,TRBV3-1
CASSLRTGPQGATQPQHF,NA,TRBJ1-5,TRBV4-2
CSASHAPLLETQYF,few,TRBJ2-5,TRBV20-1
CSATGDNEKLFF,NA,TRBJ1-4,TRBV20-1
CSVDLRGSSAQYF,few,TRBJ2-5,TRBV29-1
CASRRTDTQYF,many,TRBJ2-3,TRBV12-3/TRBV12-4
CASSPPWGNEQFF,NA,TRBJ2-1,TRBV18
CASSSGTGNEQFF,NA,TRBJ2-1,TRBV7-3
CSARTGPGNTIYF,few,TRBJ1-3,TRBV20-1
CASSFALTGELFF,NA,TRBJ2-2,TRBV28
CASTTHPDTDTQYF,few,TRBJ2-3,TRBV7-3
CASSAPTGQRLPYEQYF,NA,TRBJ2-7,TRBV6-1
CASSFGMGQFF,NA,TRBJ2-1,TRBV7-9
CAISPGPGGYEQYF,NA,TRBJ2-7,TRBV10-3
CSAIRRKNGYGYTF,NA,TRBJ1-2,TRBV20-1
CASSESMASRFNTGELFF,many,TRBJ2-2,TRBV10-1
CAWSNSPEAFF,NA,TRBJ1-1,TRBV30
CSVDSGSSTEAFF,few,TRBJ1-1,TRBV29-1
CASSLWEYQETQYF,NA,TRBJ2-5,TRBV28
CASSFQAERGDRRNPLSYEQYF,once,TRBJ2-7,TRBV5-1
CASSLEAGTSVDTQYF,few,TRBJ2-3,TRBV7-2
CASSFRHRYTGELFF,few,TRBJ2-2,TRBV6-2/TRBV6-3
CSARVGGETQYF,few,TRBJ2-5,TRBV20-1
CASSLRRGRSQAGANVLTF,NA,TRBJ2-6,TRBV12-3/TRBV12-4
CASSLTASTYNEQFF,many,TRBJ2-1,TRBV7-3
CATSRDEGGNQPQHF,NA,TRBJ1-5,TRBV15
CASSHRGRGTEAFF,NA,TRBJ1-1,TRBV4-3